Each of the 5 T cell receptor beta chains below was sequenced from the same sample in a study of T cells in Graves' hyperthyroidism and ophthalmopathy. RNA transcripts served as the template for amplifying TCR beta CDR3 regions. A set of HTBI primers served as the primers for a first-round RT-PCR of the TCR CDR3. Using its own MiXCR run on the multiplex PCR reads, TCRdb lists one record per CDR3 protein. The data show a few hundred thousand distinct CDR3 sequences, less than 20% seen once. Source material: blood. All receptors derive from a woman aged 18-35 years with Graves' hyperthyroidism that later progressed to Graves' ophthalmopathy.

V is TRBV4-3 and J is TRBJ2-1; D is possibly TRBD2 (6 bases). Per germline, CDR1 LGHNA and CDR2 YSLEER. The CDR3 has 14 amino acids. V was clipped by 4 bases and J by 10 bases, with 17 bases between them. CDR3 sequence reads: CASSPEPAGSEQFF. Written as DNA, the CDR3 is TGCGCCAGCAGCCCCGAACCAGCGGGCAGCGAGCAGTTCTTC.

CDR3 sequence (DNA): TGTGCCAGCAGCCCCTCTTCTACCTACGAGCAGTACTTC. The encoded protein is CASSPSSTYEQYF. This chain uses TRBV7-9 with TRBJ2-7; D gene uncertain. Germline V lookup: CDR1 SEHNR, CDR2 FQNEAQ (reference sequence). This CDR3 has 13 amino acids. The V gene lost 5 bases and the J gene lost 2 bases, with 10 bases spanning the gap.

This clonotype has ten or more counts. The rearrangement links TRBV29-1 to TRBJ2-3, with D possibly being TRBD2 (6 bases). Germline-derived CDR1 and CDR2 are SQVTM and ANQGSEA. The CDR3 extends over 12 amino acids. Trimming took 4 bases from V and 5 from J, leaving 10 bases between them. For the CDR3, the DNA is TGCAGCGTTGTGGAGGGAGTAGATACGCAGTATTTT. Amino acid sequence: CSVVEGVDTQYF.

The chain has TRBV9 and TRBJ2-7; TRBD1 agrees at 10 bases. Germline V gene sequence: CDR1 SGDLS, CDR2 YYNGEE. V was clipped by 3 bases and J by 5 bases; unmatched bases: 8. The CDR3 runs to 15 residues. The CDR3: CASSASGTGAHEQYF. CDR3 DNA: TGTGCCAGCAGCGCTTCCGGGACAGGGGCCCACGAGCAGTACTTC.

This clonotype was counted at least ten times. The rearrangement links TRBV28 to TRBJ2-1, with D perhaps matching TRBD2 (7 bases). The CDR3 totals 16 residues. From germline, CDR1 is MDHEN and CDR2 SYDVKM. V gave up 5 bases and J gave up 4 bases, with 18 bases separating them. The CDR3 loop reads CASSPSGERGYNEQFF. DNA of the CDR3: TGTGCCAGCAGTCCCTCAGGGGAGCGGGGTTACAATGAGCAGTTCTTC.